This T cell receptor (beta chain) was identified during a study of CD8+ T cells in alopecia areata. In the study overall: Treated individuals took tofacitinib by mouth, 5 to 10 mg twice daily. Study-wide points: Relative to normal scalp, lesional scalp, especially alopecia totalis/universalis, showed higher clonality.

The CDR3 runs 13 residues. Germline loops: CDR1 GTSNPN, CDR2 SVGIG (reference sequence). V was clipped by 3 bases and J by 0 bases, with 8 bases between them. In the case of this clone: Its antigen is not known. This sample includes further DNA sequences coding for the same CDR3.

Treatment described: oral pan-JAK inhibitor, 5-10 mg twice daily. Extracted from the samples, RNA was reverse transcribed into cDNA to serve as the sequencing template. Measured with immunoSEQ multiplex PCR; TCRdb has only the in-frame clones, and not every one. The sample lists approximately 210,000 clones, approximately 72% occurring once. The specimen was CD4+ T cells sorted from blood, collected between weeks 44 and 45, from a patient treated with tofacitinib. The source of this sequence is a human donor with alopecia areata. This sequence joins TRBV30 and TRBJ1-1, with unresolved D. CDR3 sequence (DNA): TGTGCCTGGAGCCGCGGGATGAACACTGAAGCTTTCTTT. Translation: CAWSRGMNTEAFF.